One and the same sample provided the 4 T cell receptor beta chains below, sequenced in a study of regulatory T cells in long-lasting Graves disease. Arm-PCR of CDR3 regions and iRepertoire HTBI primers were the basis on which TCR beta libraries were built. TCRdb recomputed calls from the multiplex PCR reads with MiXCR, one row per CDR3 protein. The sample lists fewer than 450,000 distinct CDR3 sequences, 15% occurring once. Time point here: newly diagnosed GD, antithyroid drugs for less than 3 months. PBMC-derived RNA was used for the TCR library. This sample also belongs to another study, concerning T cells in Graves' hyperthyroidism and ophthalmopathy.

The sequencing here drew on peripheral blood mononuclear cells (PBMCs), taken at new diagnosis, from a patient treated with antithyroid drugs. The receptor set was obtained from a woman between 40 and 55 years old with Graves disease.

This clonotype was picked up many times. The chain couples TRBV28 to TRBJ2-3, with TRBD2 matching 13 bases. The CDR3 contains 18 residues. Trimming took 7 bases from V and 2 from J; bases not matched to a gene: 12. CDR1 is MDHEN, CDR2 SYDVKM, per germline. CDR3 sequence reads: CASNNLFGLAGDTDTQYF. The DNA of the CDR3 is TGTGCCAGCAACAACTTGTTCGGACTAGCGGGGGACACAGATACGCAGTATTTT.

This sequence joins TRBV29-1 and TRBJ2-7, with 7 positions matching TRBD1. Germline V lookup: CDR1 SQVTM, CDR2 ANQGSEA. The CDR3 is 13 amino acids. Losses at the gene ends were 7 bases for V and 4 bases for J; bases not matched to a gene: 10. Here the CDR3 reads CSAGGDRVYEQYF. The CDR3 coding sequence is TGCAGCGCCGGTGGAGACAGGGTTTACGAGCAGTACTTC.

Many counts were recorded for this clonotype. The chain recombines TRBV6-1 with TRBJ2-3; D not resolved. Germline V gene sequence: CDR1 MNHNS, CDR2 SASEGT. CDR3 length: 17 amino acids. V lost 2 bases, J lost 0 bases, and 15 bases lay in between. The CDR3 nucleotides read TGTGCCAGCAGTGAATTAAGATTTCAGCCTAGCACAGATACGCAGTATTTT. Amino acid sequence: CASSELRFQPSTDTQYF.

In DNA form, the CDR3 reads TGTGCCTGGAGTGTAGAGGGACACGAGCAGTACTTC. Translated, it gives CAWSVEGHEQYF. The rearrangement links TRBV30 to TRBJ2-7; the D call may be TRBD1 or TRBD2 (5 bases each). This CDR3 contains 12 residues. From germline, CDR1 is GTSNPN and CDR2 SVGIG (reference sequence). V dropped 0 bases and J dropped 5 bases, with 8 bases sitting between them.